These 3 T cell receptor beta chains were sequenced from one sample in a study of blood T cell repertoires in COVID-19. TCRdb keeps only in-frame clones here, not all; method: immunoSEQ multiplex PCR. The profile shows about 35,000 clones, under 90% of them singletons. Sequences were obtained from peripheral blood. The source of these receptors is a man aged 50 to 59 with acute or convalescent COVID-19.

This clone has just a few counts. This chain connects TRBV6-5 to TRBJ2-7; 10 nucleotides align to TRBD1. The V gene's germline CDR1 is MNHEY and CDR2 SVGAGI. V lost 4 bases and J lost 3; bases outside the gene matches: 0. The CDR3 covers 13 residues. DNA for the CDR3: TGTGCCAGCAGTTGGACAGGGGGCTACGAGCAGTACTTC. It is translated as CASSWTGGYEQYF.

This chain joins TRBV20-1 and TRBJ2-1; a possible D gene is TRBD2 (6 bases). V dropped 3 bases and J dropped 2 bases, with 14 bases sitting between them. The germline V gene has CDR1 DFQATT and CDR2 SNEGSKA (reference sequence). The CDR3 consists of 15 residues. The CDR3 sequence is CSASFSGGAYNEQFF. The CDR3 DNA follows: TGCAGTGCTAGTTTTAGCGGTGGGGCCTACAATGAGCAGTTCTTC.

This clone was observed a handful of times. The genes are TRBV5-6 and TRBJ1-6, with D perhaps TRBD1 (6 bases). The V end lost 0 bases, the J end lost 14 bases, and 9 bases lay between the germline ends. The CDR3 runs to 12 residues. Per the germline V gene, CDR1 is SGHDT and CDR2 is YYEEEE. The CDR3 DNA reads as TGTGCCAGCAGCTTGGTAGGGGGGGCCCTCCACTTT. Translation: CASSLVGGALHF. Combining the CDR3 with reference TRBV5-6 and TRBJ1-6 gives the whole variable domain DAGVTQSPTHLIKTRGQQVTLRCSPKSGHDTVSWYQQALGQGPQFIFQYYEEEERQRGNFPDRFSGHQFPNYSSELNVNALLLGDSALYLCASSLVGGALHFGNGTRLTVT.